Shown below are 8 T cell receptor beta chains from a single sample sequenced in a study of blood T cells in healthy people across ages. A second about 6 to 12 cycle PCR used barcoded and J-beta primers. TCRdb re-analysed the 5' RACE reads in MiXCR, keeping a single row per CDR3 protein. Of 1.6 million or so distinct CDR3 sequences in the sample, 34% were seen once. The specimen was blood. These receptors came from a woman aged 25-40 years in good health.

The gene calls are TRBV20-1 and TRBJ1-4; a weak D match, TRBD1 (5 bases). Per the germline V gene, CDR1 is DFQATT and CDR2 is SNEGSKA (reference sequence). V dropped 5 bases and J dropped 7 bases, with 8 bases sitting between them. CDR3 length: 11 residues. The chain's CDR3 is CSAAQGEKLFF. The CDR3 DNA is TGCAGTGCTGCGCAGGGTGAAAAACTGTTTTTT.

This clonotype was seen at least ten times. V gene TRBV4-1 combines with J gene TRBJ2-7, with TRBD1 identical over 10 bases. Germline V gives CDR1 MGHRA, CDR2 YSYEKL. The CDR3 consists of 15 residues. The junction had 9 bases not matched to a gene; V was cut back by 4 bases and J by 6 bases. CDR3 in DNA: TGCGCCAGCAGCCGGACGACAGGGGGCGCGACCGAGCAGTACTTC. This translates into CASSRTTGGATEQYF.

This clonotype was observed many times. The chain uses TRBV29-1 and TRBJ2-4; maybe TRBD1 (5 bases). In germline, CDR1 is SQVTM, CDR2 ANQGSEA. This CDR3 is built from 13 residues. The CDR3 is CFQGEGAKNIQYF. As DNA, the CDR3 is TGCTTCCAAGGGGAAGGGGCCAAAAACATTCAGTACTTC.

The chain uses TRBV7-9 and TRBJ2-5; 7 positions match TRBD1. The CDR3 runs 13 residues. Unmatched junction bases numbered 6, after V lost 7 bases and J lost 4 bases. Looked up from germline, CDR1 is SEHNR and CDR2 is FQNEAQ (reference sequence). The CDR3 protein is CASNQGERETQYF. DNA of the CDR3: TGTGCCAGCAACCAGGGGGAGCGAGAGACCCAGTACTTC.

CDR3 bases: TGCGCCAGCAGCCTAGACCCCGGGACAGGGAACCAGCCCCAGCATTTT. The encoded protein is CASSLDPGTGNQPQHF. This chain uses TRBV4-1 with TRBJ1-5; TRBD1 matches at 9 bases. Germline V gives CDR1 MGHRA, CDR2 YSYEKL. Trimming at V came to 4 bases and at J to 7 bases, leaving 11 bases not matched to a gene. CDR3 length equals 16 residues.

The rearrangement uses TRBV27 and TRBJ1-2; the match to TRBD1 covers 8 bases. The CDR3 runs 13 residues. CDR1 is MNHEY, CDR2 SMNVEV, per germline (reference sequence). Trimming took 6 bases from V and 8 from J; bases not matched to a gene: 8. The CDR3: CASSEGQGRGYTF. DNA for the CDR3: TGTGCCAGCAGCGAAGGACAGGGAAGGGGCTACACCTTC.

The chain carries TRBV6-1 and TRBJ2-2; D may be TRBD1 or TRBD2 (5 bases each). The V gene's germline CDR1 is MNHNS and CDR2 SASEGT. Between the trimmed V and J ends, which lost 2 bases and 6 bases, there was a span of 13 bases. The CDR3 runs to 15 residues. Here the CDR3 DNA reads TGTGCCAGCAGTGAACTCCTACGGGGCTCCGGGGAGCTGTTTTTT. Protein product: CASSELLRGSGELFF.

The rearrangement uses TRBV3-1 and TRBJ2-4; D remains unclear. The CDR3 runs 15 residues. Germline V gene sequence: CDR1 LGHDT, CDR2 YNNKEL (reference sequence). Trimming removed 5 bases at V and 8 bases at J, with 19 bases between. The CDR3 sequence is CASSSTARAGYIQYF. DNA of the CDR3: TGTGCCAGCAGCTCGACCGCCCGGGCTGGGTACATTCAGTACTTC.